This T cell receptor beta chain was sequenced during a study of shared clonotypes between healthy human individuals. From germline, CDR1 is SGHVS and CDR2 FQNEAQ. Germline trimming cut 5 bases from V and 0 bases from J; bases unmatched to any gene: 6. CDR3 size: 16 residues. Naive-designated CD8 cells lacked CD45RO, were positively enriched for CCR7, and omitted terminally differentiated effector memory CD45RA+ cells. At deep level, the assay was performed. Produced via immunoSEQ multiplex PCR; TCRdb's table is partial and in-frame only. Found here are some 1,900,000 clones, about 95% of them singletons; the top ten hold more than 0.9%. Study-wide points: The study drew on few donors, limiting represented genetic and exposure-history diversity. Relative to clonotypes present in all four donors, those not shared had lower generation probabilities.

A note on this clone: What it recognizes is unknown.

The clonotype originates from a man aged 18 to 30 in good health. The source material was naive CD8+ T cells sorted from blood. The chain carries TRBV7-8 and TRBJ2-7, with 11 bases that match TRBD2. In DNA, the CDR3 is TGTGCCAGCAGCCCCCTAGCGGGGGGAAGCTCCTACGAGCAGTACTTC. Its protein product is CASSPLAGGSSYEQYF.